The sequence of this T cell receptor beta chain was determined in a study of blood T cell repertoires in COVID-19. This CDR3 is 14 amino acids long. The germline V and J ends were trimmed by 7 bases and 0 bases, with 13 bases remaining between them. Germline CDR1 SNHLY, CDR2 FYNNEI. Repertoires were generated with immunoSEQ multiplex PCR, while TCRdb's copy carries only in-frame clones and drops some. The table includes roughly 77,000 clones, 79% detected once. The J gene is TRBJ2-7, the V gene TRBV2; perhaps TRBD1 as D (6 bases). This TCR came from a man aged 55 to 70 with active or convalescent COVID-19. The sequenced sample was peripheral blood. CDR3 residues: CASKGTPNSYEQYF. In DNA form, the CDR3 reads TGTGCCAGCAAGGGGACACCGAACTCCTACGAGCAGTACTTC.